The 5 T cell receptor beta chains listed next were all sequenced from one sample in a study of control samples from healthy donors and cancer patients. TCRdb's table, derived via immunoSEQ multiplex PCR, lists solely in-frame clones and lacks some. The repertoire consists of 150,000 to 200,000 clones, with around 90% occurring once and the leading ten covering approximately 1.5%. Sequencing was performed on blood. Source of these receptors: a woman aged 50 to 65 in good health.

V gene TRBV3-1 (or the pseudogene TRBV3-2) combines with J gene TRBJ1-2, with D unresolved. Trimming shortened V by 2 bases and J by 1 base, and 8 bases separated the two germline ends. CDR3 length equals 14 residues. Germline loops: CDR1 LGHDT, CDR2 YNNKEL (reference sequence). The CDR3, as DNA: TGTGCCAGCAGCCAATTAGCAATTAACTATGGCTACACCTTC. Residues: CASSQLAINYGYTF.

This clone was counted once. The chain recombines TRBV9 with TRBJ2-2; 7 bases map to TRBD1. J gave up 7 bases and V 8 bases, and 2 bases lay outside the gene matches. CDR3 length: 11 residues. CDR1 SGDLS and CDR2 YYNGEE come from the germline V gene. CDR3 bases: TGTGCCAGTCAGGGGGTCGGGGAGCTGTTTTTT. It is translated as CASQGVGELFF.

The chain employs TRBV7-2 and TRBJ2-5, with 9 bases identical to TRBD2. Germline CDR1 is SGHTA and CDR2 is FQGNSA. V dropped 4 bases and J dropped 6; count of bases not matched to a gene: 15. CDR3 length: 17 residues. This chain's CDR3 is CASSSSGAGGGGKTQYF. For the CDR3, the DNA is TGTGCCAGCAGCTCTTCCGGAGCGGGAGGAGGGGGAAAGACCCAGTACTTC.

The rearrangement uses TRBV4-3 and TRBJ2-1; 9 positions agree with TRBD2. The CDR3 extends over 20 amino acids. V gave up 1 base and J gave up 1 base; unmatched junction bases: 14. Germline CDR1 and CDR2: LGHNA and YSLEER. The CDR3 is CASSQALAGIGTLSYNEQFF. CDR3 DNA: TGCGCCAGCAGCCAAGCCCTAGCGGGAATCGGCACCTTGTCCTACAATGAGCAGTTCTTC.

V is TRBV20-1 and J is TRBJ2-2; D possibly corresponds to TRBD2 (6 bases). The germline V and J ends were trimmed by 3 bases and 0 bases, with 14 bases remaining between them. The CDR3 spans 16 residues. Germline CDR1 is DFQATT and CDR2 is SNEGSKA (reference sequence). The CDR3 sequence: CSASTGDGANTGELFF. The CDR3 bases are TGCAGTGCTAGTACGGGGGATGGGGCGAACACCGGGGAGCTGTTTTTT.